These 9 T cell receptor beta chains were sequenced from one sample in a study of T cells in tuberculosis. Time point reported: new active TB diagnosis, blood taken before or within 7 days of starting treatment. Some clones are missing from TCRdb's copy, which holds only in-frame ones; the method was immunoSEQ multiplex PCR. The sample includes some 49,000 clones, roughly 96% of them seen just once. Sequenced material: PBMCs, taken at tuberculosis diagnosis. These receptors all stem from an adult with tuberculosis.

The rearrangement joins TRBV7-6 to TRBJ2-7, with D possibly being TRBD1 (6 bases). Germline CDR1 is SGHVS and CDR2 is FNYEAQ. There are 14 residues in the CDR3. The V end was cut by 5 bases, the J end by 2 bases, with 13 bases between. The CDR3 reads CASSLGRGPYEQYF. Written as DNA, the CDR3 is TGTGCCAGCAGCCTGGGCAGGGGTCCCTACGAGCAGTACTTC.

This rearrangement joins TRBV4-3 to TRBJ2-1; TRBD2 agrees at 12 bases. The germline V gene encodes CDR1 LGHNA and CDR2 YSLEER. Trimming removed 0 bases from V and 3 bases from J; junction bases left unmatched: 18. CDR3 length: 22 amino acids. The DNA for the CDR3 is TGCGCCAGCAGCCAAGATTCGGGAGGGGGCCTAGCGGGAGGGATCCACTACAATGAGCAGTTCTTC. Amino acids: CASSQDSGGGLAGGIHYNEQFF.

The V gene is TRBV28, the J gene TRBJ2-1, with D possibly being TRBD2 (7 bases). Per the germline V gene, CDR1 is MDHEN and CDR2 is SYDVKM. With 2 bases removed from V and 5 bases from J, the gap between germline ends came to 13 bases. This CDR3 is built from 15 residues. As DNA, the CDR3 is TGTGCCAGCAGTTTAGTAGGGGGGGCCCACAATGAGCAGTTCTTC. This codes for CASSLVGGAHNEQFF.

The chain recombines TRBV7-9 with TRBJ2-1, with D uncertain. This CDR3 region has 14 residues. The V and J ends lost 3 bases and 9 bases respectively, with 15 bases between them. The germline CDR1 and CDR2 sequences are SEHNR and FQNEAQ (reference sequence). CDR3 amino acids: CASSFGSSSVEQFF. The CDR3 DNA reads TGTGCCAGCAGCTTCGGGTCCTCGTCGGTTGAGCAGTTCTTC. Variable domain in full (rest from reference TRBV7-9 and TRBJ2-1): DTGVSQNPRHKITKRGQNVTFRCDPISEHNRLYWYRQTLGQGPEFLTYFQNEAQLEKSRLLSDRFSAERPKGSFSTLEIQRTEQGDSAMYLCASSFGSSSVEQFFGPGTRLTVL.

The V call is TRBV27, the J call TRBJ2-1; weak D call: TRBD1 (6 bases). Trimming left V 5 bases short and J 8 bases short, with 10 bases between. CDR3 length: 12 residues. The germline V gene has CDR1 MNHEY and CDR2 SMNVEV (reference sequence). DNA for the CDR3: TGTGCCAGCAGTCGAACAGGGCATGAGCAGTTCTTC. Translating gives CASSRTGHEQFF.

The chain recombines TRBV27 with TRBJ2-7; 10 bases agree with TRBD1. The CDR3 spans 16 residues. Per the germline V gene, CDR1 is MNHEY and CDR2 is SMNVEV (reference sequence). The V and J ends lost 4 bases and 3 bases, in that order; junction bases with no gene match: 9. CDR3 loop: CASSSLSGQGGYEQYF. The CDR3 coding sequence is TGTGCCAGCAGTTCGCTAAGTGGACAGGGGGGCTACGAGCAGTACTTC.

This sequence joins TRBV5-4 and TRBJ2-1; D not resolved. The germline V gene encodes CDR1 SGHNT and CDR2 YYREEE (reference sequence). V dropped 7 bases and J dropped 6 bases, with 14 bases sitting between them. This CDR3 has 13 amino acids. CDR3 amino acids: CASASPLLNEQFF. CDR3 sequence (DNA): TGTGCCAGCGCCTCACCACTCCTCAATGAGCAGTTCTTC.

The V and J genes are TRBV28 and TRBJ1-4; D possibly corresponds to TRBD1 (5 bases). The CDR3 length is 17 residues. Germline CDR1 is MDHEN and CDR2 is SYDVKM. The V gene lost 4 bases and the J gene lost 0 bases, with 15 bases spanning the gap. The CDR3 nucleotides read TGTGCCAGCAGTTCCTTTAGATGGGACTCAACTAATGAAAAACTGTTTTTT. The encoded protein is CASSSFRWDSTNEKLFF.

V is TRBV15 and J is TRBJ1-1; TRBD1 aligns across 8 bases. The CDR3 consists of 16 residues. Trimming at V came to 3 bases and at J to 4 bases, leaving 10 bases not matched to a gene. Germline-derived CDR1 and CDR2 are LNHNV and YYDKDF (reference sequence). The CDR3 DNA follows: TGTGCCACCAGCAGCGACAGGGGAGTGATCGGCACTGAAGCTTTCTTT. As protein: CATSSDRGVIGTEAFF.